This is a list of T cell receptor beta chains from one sample in a study of blood T cell repertoires in COVID-19. The repertoire was sequenced with immunoSEQ multiplex PCR; TCRdb's copy has only in-frame clones and lacks some. The sample has about 210,000 clones; almost 85% are singletons. Specimen: peripheral blood. The source is a woman aged 65 to 85 with COVID-19, enrolled during active disease. Each CDR3 is given with its conserved first and last residue. The D gene is left open where the match is weak.

>TRBJ2-5|TRBD2|TRBV11-3
CASSRGLAGAQETQYF
>TRBJ2-2|TRBD2|TRBV19
CASSIAVGTRGGNTGELFF
>TRBJ1-5|TRBD1|TRBV3-1/TRBV3-2
CASSLGTGNQPQHF
>TRBJ1-2|NA|TRBV28
CASSLAGRLGYGYTF
>TRBJ1-2|TRBD1|TRBV5-4
CASSPLGGGGYGYTF
>TRBJ1-2|NA|TRBV2
CASSDLVEPAARYTF
>TRBJ2-1|NA|TRBV9
CASSVVGGQGHEQFF
>TRBJ1-2|NA|TRBV19
CASSRGQVYGYTF
>TRBJ2-5|TRBD2|TRBV18
CASSSGGSGETQYF
>TRBJ2-7|NA|TRBV5-6
CASRSTRGNSYEQYF
>TRBJ1-4|NA|TRBV7-7
CASSPRGGLNEKLFF
>TRBJ1-1|NA|TRBV9
CASSVVERTEAFF
>TRBJ2-1|TRBD2|TRBV5-4
CASSLLAGAGNEQFF
>TRBJ1-2|NA|TRBV7-2
CASSLAIGGGSGYTF
>TRBJ1-3|NA|TRBV30
CAWSELVKTGNTIYF
>TRBJ1-2|NA|TRBV19
CASTVTGYGYTF
>TRBJ1-1|NA|TRBV19
CASSMETFDTEAFF
>TRBJ2-1|NA|TRBV29-1
CSVEDPGSSYNEQFF
>TRBJ1-4|TRBD1|TRBV5-1
CASSPGQGKATNEKLFF
>TRBJ2-1|NA|TRBV11-2
CASSSSTGRNEQFF
>TRBJ2-7|TRBD2|TRBV11-2
CASSLGGTSGRQRSEQYF
>TRBJ1-2|TRBD1|TRBV11-3
CASSSIQTGIHYGYTF
>TRBJ1-2|TRBD1|TRBV5-1
CASSLRTGSLYGYTF
>TRBJ2-5|NA|TRBV11-3
CASNHWETQGYLTETQYF
>TRBJ1-6|NA|TRBV6-1
CASSERTENSPLHF
>TRBJ1-1|TRBD1|TRBV19
CASSRSGGAKDTEAFF
>TRBJ2-1|TRBD1|TRBV5-4
CAFSGTEIRFYNEQFF
>TRBJ2-3|TRBD2|TRBV27
CASSFSRLAGGLTDTQYF
>TRBJ1-4|NA|TRBV28
CASSLPHEKLFF
>TRBJ1-1|NA|TRBV15
CATQRVSENTEAFF
>TRBJ2-7|NA|TRBV29-1
CSVARGGGEQYF
>TRBJ2-7|NA|TRBV11-1
CASSHAGDFLYEQYF
>TRBJ2-2|TRBD2|TRBV5-4
CASSFSGGNTGELFF
>TRBJ2-7|NA|TRBV19
CASSIEHSKEQYF
>TRBJ2-2|TRBD2|TRBV9
CASSPSPTSGGAGTGELFF
>TRBJ2-3|TRBD2|TRBV13
CASSLGASGGLTDTQYF
>TRBJ1-1|NA|TRBV15
CATSRDFRDSEAFF
>TRBJ1-6|TRBD1|TRBV5-6
CASSGFDRVGSPLHF
>TRBJ2-7|TRBD1|TRBV5-1
CASKGQSLSYEQYF
>TRBJ1-5|TRBD1|TRBV20-1
CSASTGTGLVGVQPQHF
>TRBJ1-1|NA|TRBV4-3
CASSQNTGSSAEAFF
>TRBJ2-7|TRBD1|TRBV27
CASSLRGPSYEQYF
>TRBJ1-6|TRBD1|TRBV3-1/TRBV3-2
CASSRGDRDSPLHF
>TRBJ2-1|NA|TRBV6-2/TRBV6-3
CASSAQSYNEQFF
>TRBJ2-2|NA|TRBV19
CASSGVFSGVNTGELFF